The entry that follows covers one T cell receptor beta chain sequence. As yet, its antigen is unknown. Trimming removed 0 bases from V and 0 bases from J; junction bases left unmatched: 7. CDR1 and CDR2 from the germline V gene are SGHRS and YFSETQ. The CDR3 consists of 17 residues. One entry per CDR3 protein results from TCRdb running MiXCR on the 5' RACE reads. The sample contains some 250,000 distinct CDR3 sequences, about 10% of which appear only once. The data belong to a study of CD8 T cells in ankylosing spondylitis. Study-wide results and limits: Matched ankylosing spondylitis synovial fluid reportedly showed significant enrichment of disease-linked clones. Earlier literature documents some of the motif variants in reactive arthritis synovial fluid and blood. One TCR beta motif, made up of about 8 highly homologous variants, appeared characteristic of ankylosing spondylitis blood.

The sequenced material came from blood, either unsorted or a sorted T cell fraction (not recorded which). The chain employs TRBV5-1 and TRBJ1-1; TRBD1 aligns across 8 bases. This sequence originates from a male donor with ankylosing spondylitis or in good health (not recorded which). The chain's CDR3 is CASSLGGQGLMNTEAFF. CDR3 coding DNA: TGCGCCAGCAGCTTGGGTGGACAGGGCCTCATGAACACTGAAGCTTTCTTT.